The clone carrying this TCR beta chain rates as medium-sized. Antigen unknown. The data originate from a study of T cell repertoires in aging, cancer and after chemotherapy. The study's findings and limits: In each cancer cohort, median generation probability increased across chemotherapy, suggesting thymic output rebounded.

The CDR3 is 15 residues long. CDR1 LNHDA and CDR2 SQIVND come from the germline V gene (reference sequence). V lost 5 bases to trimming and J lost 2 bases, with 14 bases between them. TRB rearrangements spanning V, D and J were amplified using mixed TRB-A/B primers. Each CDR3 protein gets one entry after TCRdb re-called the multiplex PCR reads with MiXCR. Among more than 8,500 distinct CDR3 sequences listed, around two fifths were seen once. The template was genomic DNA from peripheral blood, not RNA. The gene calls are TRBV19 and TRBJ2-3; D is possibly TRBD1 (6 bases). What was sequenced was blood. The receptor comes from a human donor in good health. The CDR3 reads CASSSTTGLTDTQYF. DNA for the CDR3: TGTGCCAGTAGTTCGACGACAGGCCTCACAGATACGCAGTATTTT.